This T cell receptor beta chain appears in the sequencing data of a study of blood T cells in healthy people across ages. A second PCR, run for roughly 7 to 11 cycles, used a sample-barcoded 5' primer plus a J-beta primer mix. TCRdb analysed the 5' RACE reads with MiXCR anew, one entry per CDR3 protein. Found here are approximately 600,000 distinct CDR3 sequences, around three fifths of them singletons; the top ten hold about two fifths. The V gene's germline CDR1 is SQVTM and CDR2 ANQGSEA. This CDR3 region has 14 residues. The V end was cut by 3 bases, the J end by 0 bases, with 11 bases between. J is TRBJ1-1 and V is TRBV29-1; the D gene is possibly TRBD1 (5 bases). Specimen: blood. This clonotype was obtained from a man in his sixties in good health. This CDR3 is CSVERGGMNTEAFF. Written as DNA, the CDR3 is TGCAGCGTTGAGAGGGGAGGAATGAACACTGAAGCTTTCTTT.